A single sample is the source of the 16 T cell receptor beta chains below, sequenced in a study of memory CD4+ T cells and cytomegalovirus serostatus. The sort gate was single viable CD3+CD4+CD8-CD45RO+ cells for memory CD4+ T cells. The protocol was immunoSEQ multiplex PCR, while the TCRdb copy is restricted to in-frame clones and leaves out a portion. The sample contains approximately 52,000 clones, 60% to 80% of which appear only once. The material sequenced was memory CD4+ T cells from blood. These TCRs come from an adult in good health and CMV-seronegative.

The V gene is TRBV19, the J gene TRBJ1-6; D might be TRBD1 (5 bases). The germline CDR1 and CDR2 sequences are LNHDA and SQIVND (reference sequence). This CDR3 is 21 amino acids long. The germline V and J ends were trimmed by 5 bases and 0 bases, with 26 bases remaining between them. The CDR3 reads CASSPWQTKDSQFSYNSPLHF. CDR3 DNA: TGTGCCAGTAGTCCATGGCAAACGAAAGACAGCCAATTCTCCTATAATTCACCCCTCCACTTT.

The chain couples TRBV11-2 to TRBJ1-1; no clear D gene. Germline V gives CDR1 SGHAT, CDR2 FQNNGV. Trimming left V 2 bases short and J 4 bases short, with 8 bases between. This CDR3 has 13 amino acids. The CDR3 DNA sequence: TGTGCCAGCAGCTTATCAGCGAGCACTGAAGCTTTCTTT. Protein product: CASSLSASTEAFF.

This chain links TRBV5-4 with TRBJ2-1; D is perhaps TRBD2 (5 bases). V was cut by 4 bases and J by 5 bases, with 16 bases left in between. This CDR3 is built from 15 residues. CDR1 and CDR2 from the germline V gene are SGHNT and YYREEE (reference sequence). The CDR3 nucleotides are TGTGCCAGCAGCATAACGGGAACAGCCAACAATGAGCAGTTCTTC. Its translation is CASSITGTANNEQFF. Complete variable domain (other parts from reference TRBV5-4 and TRBJ2-1): ETGVTQSPTHLIKTRGQQVTLRCSSQSGHNTVSWYQQALGQGPQFIFQYYREEENGRGNFPPRFSGLQFPNYSSELNVNALELDDSALYLCASSITGTANNEQFFGPGTRLTVL.

This chain uses TRBV5-6 with TRBJ2-3; D is undetermined. Germline V gene sequence: CDR1 SGHDT, CDR2 YYEEEE. The CDR3 spans 16 residues. The germline V and J ends were trimmed by 0 bases and 1 base, with 12 bases remaining between them. The CDR3 sequence: CASSLGGPLGTDTQYF. The CDR3 DNA reads TGTGCCAGCAGCTTGGGAGGCCCGTTGGGCACAGATACGCAGTATTTT. The complete variable domain, with remaining parts taken from reference TRBV5-6 and TRBJ2-3, reads DAGVTQSPTHLIKTRGQQVTLRCSPKSGHDTVSWYQQALGQGPQFIFQYYEEEERQRGNFPDRFSGHQFPNYSSELNVNALLLGDSALYLCASSLGGPLGTDTQYFGPGTRLTVL.

The V call is TRBV2, the J call TRBJ1-3, with D unresolved. Germline lookup yields CDR1 SNHLY and CDR2 FYNNEI. CDR3 length: 14 residues. V was pared by 6 bases and J by 3 bases, with 12 bases between. CDR3 region: CASSGEGRGNTIYF. CDR3 DNA: TGTGCCAGCAGCGGAGAGGGTCGTGGAAACACCATATATTTT.

This clone was found once. The V gene is TRBV5-8, the J gene TRBJ1-4; 11 nucleotides agree with TRBD1. The germline CDR1 and CDR2 sequences are SGHTS and YDEGEE. The CDR3 is 16 amino acids. V shed 5 bases, J shed 5 bases, and the junction held 8 bases outside the gene matches. CDR3 sequence: CASSSGTGGSNEKLFF. Here the CDR3 DNA reads TGTGCCAGCAGTTCCGGGACAGGGGGATCCAATGAAAAACTGTTTTTT.

The rearrangement links TRBV5-6 to TRBJ1-1; maybe TRBD1 (6 bases). Germline loops: CDR1 SGHDT, CDR2 YYEEEE. This CDR3 has 16 residues. V lost 1 base and J lost 0, with 13 bases in between. The CDR3 coding sequence is TGTGCCAGCAGCTTGATGTACGGGACAATGAACACTGAAGCTTTCTTT. Translating it yields CASSLMYGTMNTEAFF.

The rearrangement uses TRBV10-3 and TRBJ2-7; the match to TRBD1 covers 9 bases. The CDR3 loop spans 14 amino acids. The J segment lost 5 bases and the V segment lost 6 bases, leaving 8 bases of the junction unmatched. Germline V CDR1 and CDR2: ENHRY, SYGVKD. CDR3 protein: CAISRTGDGDEQYF. As DNA, the CDR3 is TGTGCCATCAGCAGGACAGGGGATGGCGACGAGCAGTACTTC.

The gene calls are TRBV6-6 and TRBJ1-1; TRBD1 aligns across 7 bases. J gave up 2 bases and V 6 bases, and 12 bases lay outside the gene matches. Germline loops: CDR1 MNHNY, CDR2 SVGAGI (reference sequence). This CDR3 has 16 amino acids. Written as DNA, the CDR3 is TGTGCCAGCAGCCTAGGGACAGCGAAACTTAACACTGAAGCTTTCTTT. Translation: CASSLGTAKLNTEAFF.

This rearrangement joins TRBV9 to TRBJ2-5; possible D gene TRBD2, 6 bases. Deletions cut 1 base from V and 4 bases from J, with 14 bases between. The CDR3 contains 15 residues. CDR1 SGDLS and CDR2 YYNGEE come from the germline V gene. In nucleotides, the CDR3 is TGTGCCAGCAGCGTACTGGGGGAGGTCGGAGAGACCCAGTACTTC. This encodes CASSVLGEVGETQYF.

This clone was detected only a few times. This chain connects TRBV7-2 to TRBJ2-3; the D gene is possibly TRBD1 (5 bases). Deletions cut 1 base from V and 4 bases from J, with 12 bases between. This CDR3 contains 15 residues. CDR1 and CDR2 from the germline V gene are SGHTA and FQGNSA. The CDR3 sequence: CASSLVGSRADTQYF. CDR3 nucleotides: TGTGCCAGCAGCTTAGTCGGTAGCAGGGCAGATACGCAGTATTTT.

The chain has TRBV2 and TRBJ2-5; tentative D call: TRBD2 (6 bases). The CDR3 runs 13 residues. Per the germline V gene, CDR1 is SNHLY and CDR2 is FYNNEI. V was pared by 4 bases and J by 1 base, with 7 bases between. CDR3 in DNA: TGTGCCAGCAGTGGGGGACTCCAAGAGACCCAGTACTTC. Translated, it gives CASSGGLQETQYF.

The chain carries TRBV11-3 and TRBJ2-5; 12 nucleotides line up with TRBD2. Unmatched junction bases numbered 4, after V lost 5 bases and J lost 0 bases. Per germline, CDR1 SGHNT and CDR2 YENEEA. This CDR3 is built from 16 residues. CDR3 nucleotide sequence: TGTGCCAGCAGCCCTGGACTAGCGGGGAACCAAGAGACCCAGTACTTC. Translating gives CASSPGLAGNQETQYF.

The V gene is TRBV27, the J gene TRBJ1-4, with 7 bases fitting TRBD1. From germline, CDR1 is MNHEY and CDR2 SMNVEV (reference sequence). Unmatched junction bases numbered 7, after V lost 5 bases and J lost 4 bases. The CDR3 is 15 amino acids. CDR3 nucleotide sequence: TGTGCCAGCAGTCCAAGTAGGGGGCTTAATGAAAAACTGTTTTTT. Protein sequence: CASSPSRGLNEKLFF.

The rearrangement links TRBV19 to TRBJ2-1; the match to TRBD1 covers 10 bases. Trimming took 4 bases from V and 5 from J; bases not matched to a gene: 8. Looked up from germline, CDR1 is LNHDA and CDR2 is SQIVND (reference sequence). CDR3 length equals 16 residues. This chain's CDR3 is CASSNYPGTGDNEQFF. DNA of the CDR3: TGTGCCAGTAGTAATTACCCCGGGACAGGGGACAATGAGCAGTTCTTC.

The chain has TRBV29-1 and TRBJ1-4; D is perhaps TRBD1 (5 bases). The CDR3 consists of 14 residues. CDR1 SQVTM and CDR2 ANQGSEA come from the germline V gene. With 6 bases removed from V and 4 bases from J, the gap between germline ends came to 15 bases. CDR3 DNA sequence: TGCAGCGTGCATTCTGGGGCCGGTAATGAAAAACTGTTTTTT. It codes for CSVHSGAGNEKLFF.